Presented here are 14 T cell receptor beta chains from one specimen sequenced in a study of blood T cell repertoires in COVID-19 (dated by TCRdb to between 2020 and 2021). The library relied on the immunoSEQ multiplex PCR assay. The clones in this table, taken by TCRdb from immuneACCESS, are in-frame only. Not every clone is retained; where verified, under half of the shortfall comes from an unresolved V gene, and the cause of the rest is unknown. For this sample the table gives 150,000 to 170,000 clones, of which 76% were detected only once. Of the sample, around 3.5% is held by the ten largest clones. Sequencing input: peripheral blood. The receptors shown here come from a woman aged 80 or older with acute or convalescent COVID-19.

This clone was observed a single time. The CDR3 region is CASSWAGGNEKLFF. In nucleotides, the CDR3 is TGTGCCAGTAGTTGGGCAGGGGGTAATGAAAAACTGTTTTTT. The chain carries TRBV19 and TRBJ1-4; 7 nucleotides align to TRBD1. This CDR3 has 14 residues. V was clipped by 5 bases and J by 4 bases; unmatched bases: 4. Germline V gives CDR1 LNHDA, CDR2 SQIVND (reference sequence).

The genes are TRBV27 and TRBJ2-7, with 8 bases that match TRBD1. V was clipped by 0 bases and J by 0 bases; unmatched bases: 7. The CDR3 consists of 17 residues. The germline CDR1 and CDR2 sequences are MNHEY and SMNVEV (reference sequence). The CDR3 loop is CASSLSQDRGLSYEQYF. The CDR3 DNA sequence: TGTGCCAGCAGTTTATCTCAAGACAGGGGCCTCTCCTACGAGCAGTACTTC.

This chain links TRBV7-8 with TRBJ1-1; D is ambiguous. There are 13 residues in the CDR3. V was cut by 2 bases and J by 6 bases, with 10 bases left in between. Looked up from germline, CDR1 is SGHVS and CDR2 is FQNEAQ. The CDR3 reads CASSLRISPEAFF. As DNA, the CDR3 is TGTGCCAGCAGCTTACGTATAAGCCCTGAAGCTTTCTTT.

In its sample, this clone was seen a few times. The chain is built from TRBV6-5 and TRBJ1-1; D gene uncertain. Trimming removed 6 bases from V and 4 bases from J, with 12 bases in between. There are 13 residues in the CDR3. CDR1 is MNHEY and CDR2 is SVGAGI in the germline V gene. The chain's CDR3 is CASRITESTEAFF. The CDR3 region has the DNA TGTGCCAGCAGGATCACAGAGTCCACTGAAGCTTTCTTT.

J is TRBJ1-6 and V is TRBV30; no firm D call. Germline values: CDR1 GTSNPN, CDR2 SVGIG (reference sequence). The CDR3 runs to 11 residues. The ends were cut back, 1 base at V and 12 bases at J, with 7 bases in the middle. The CDR3 nucleotides read TGTGCCTGGAGTGACGGTAAACCCCTCCACTTT. The encoded protein is CAWSDGKPLHF.

This clone turned up a few times. The CDR3 DNA reads as TGTGCCAGCACAGCCGTCCTCGTGCGTCAGGGCAAGAGTGGCTACACCTTC. It specifies CASTAVLVRQGKSGYTF. V gene TRBV2 combines with J gene TRBJ1-2; the D gene is possibly TRBD1 (5 bases). Looked up from germline, CDR1 is SNHLY and CDR2 is FYNNEI. This CDR3 is built from 17 residues. V was trimmed by 7 bases and J by 7 bases, leaving 28 bases between them.

This sequence joins TRBV6-6 and TRBJ2-2, with D unclear. Germline V gene lookup returns CDR1 MNHNY and CDR2 SVGAGI (reference sequence). This CDR3 spans 13 amino acids. V dropped 4 bases and J dropped 3 bases, with 6 bases sitting between them. For the CDR3, the DNA is TGTGCCAGCAGTTCCCCTTACACCGGGGAGCTGTTTTTT. Its translation: CASSSPYTGELFF.

This clone was observed once. The V gene is TRBV5-4, the J gene TRBJ2-7; D not certain. The CDR3 length is 14 residues. Germline CDR1 and CDR2: SGHNT and YYREEE (reference sequence). Trimming removed 0 bases from V and 2 bases from J, with 9 bases in between. For the CDR3, the DNA is TGTGCCAGCAGCTTGGAGACGGGTACCTACGAGCAGTACTTC. Its translation: CASSLETGTYEQYF.

The chain combines TRBV27 with TRBJ1-1; TRBD1 aligns across 8 bases. Germline CDR1 is MNHEY and CDR2 is SMNVEV (reference sequence). The CDR3 is 13 amino acids. Unmatched junction bases numbered 4, after V lost 6 bases and J lost 4 bases. Written as DNA, the CDR3 is TGTGCCAGCAGAACCACAGGGGGCACTGAAGCTTTCTTT. It encodes CASRTTGGTEAFF.

In this sample, this clone turned up once. The V gene is TRBV10-1, the J gene TRBJ1-1; TRBD1 matches 7 bases. CDR3 length: 12 amino acids. Per germline, CDR1 WNHNN and CDR2 SYGVQD (reference sequence). V was clipped by 8 bases and J by 4 bases; unmatched bases: 4. This chain's CDR3 is CASGDSITEAFF. DNA of the CDR3: TGCGCCAGCGGGGACAGCATCACTGAAGCTTTCTTT.

The sample holds a few counts of this clone. The chain joins TRBV5-1 to TRBJ1-3, with 11 bases that match TRBD1. This CDR3 region has 14 residues. With 4 bases clipped from V and 10 bases from J, the junction kept 7 bases outside the gene matches. Per the germline V gene, CDR1 is SGHRS and CDR2 is YFSETQ. CDR3 bases: TGCGCCAGCAGCGGTGGGACAGGGGGAACTACCATATATTTT. Translated: CASSGGTGGTTIYF.

The CDR3 loop reads CATSDRGHEQFF. As DNA, the CDR3 is TGTGCCACCAGTGACCGTGGGCATGAGCAGTTCTTC. The J gene is TRBJ2-1, the V gene TRBV24-1; D unclear. CDR1 and CDR2 (germline): KGHDR, SFDVKD. The length of the CDR3 is 12 residues. V lost 4 bases, J lost 8 bases, and 8 bases lay in between.

The rearrangement links TRBV5-1 to TRBJ1-1; D perhaps matches TRBD1 (6 bases). V lost 4 bases, J lost 4 bases, and 14 bases lay in between. The CDR3 runs 14 residues. Looked up from germline, CDR1 is SGHRS and CDR2 is YFSETQ. CDR3 residues: CASSRQGLVTEAFF. The CDR3 nucleotides read TGCGCCAGCAGCCGTCAGGGGCTTGTCACTGAAGCTTTCTTT.

V usage is TRBV19 and J usage is TRBJ1-6, with 7 bases lining up with TRBD1. The V gene's germline CDR1 is LNHDA and CDR2 SQIVND (reference sequence). The CDR3 is 16 residues long. V trimming: 6 bases; J trimming: 11 bases; junction bases outside the gene matches: 16. As DNA, the CDR3 is TGTGCCAGTAGCCCCGAAGGGACAGCGTACCTTCCACCCCTCCACTTT. Protein product: CASSPEGTAYLPPLHF.